This T cell receptor (beta chain) originates from a study of OX40 agonist ivuxolimab in advanced cancers. Whole-study context: Clinicians treated patients with ivuxolimab, an agonistic anti-OX40 (CD134) antibody. Eligibility admitted prior anti-PD-1, anti-PD-L1 or anti-CTLA-4 therapy; 30% to 40% had some.

The CDR3 runs to 16 residues. Between the trimmed V and J ends, which lost 1 base and 2 bases, there was a span of 14 bases. The germline gives CDR1 SNHLY, CDR2 FYNNEI. Here immunoSEQ multiplex PCR was the method, and the copy in TCRdb shows in-frame clones only, minus some. The table records around 45,000 clones, roughly 91% of them present only once. The sample in question was CD4+ or CD8+ T cells sorted from blood, obtained in a trial of the OX40 agonist ivuxolimab. The clonotype originates from an adult with an advanced solid tumor such as melanoma, head and neck, liver or kidney cancer. This chain connects TRBV2 to TRBJ1-1; possible D gene TRBD1, 6 bases. The CDR3: CASSEDIGDTNTEAFF. In DNA, the CDR3 is TGTGCCAGCAGTGAAGATATTGGGGACACCAACACTGAAGCTTTCTTT. The full variable domain, completed using reference TRBV2 and TRBJ1-1, is EPEVTQTPSHQVTQMGQEVILRCVPISNHLYFYWYRQILGQKVEFLVSFYNNEISEKSEIFDDQFSVERPDGSNFTLKIRSTKLEDSAMYFCASSEDIGDTNTEAFFGQGTRLTVV.